Following are 13 T cell receptor beta chains from one sample sequenced in a study of blood T cell repertoires in COVID-19. Produced via immunoSEQ multiplex PCR; TCRdb's table is partial and in-frame only. The sample includes 200,000 to 250,000 clones, approximately 85% seen only once; the top ten take approximately 13%. The sample taken for sequencing was peripheral blood. The receptors derive from an older man with acute or convalescent COVID-19.

The rearrangement joins TRBV11-3 to TRBJ2-5; D possibly corresponds to TRBD2 (5 bases). The V end was cut by 5 bases, the J end by 8 bases, with 12 bases between. CDR3 size: 12 residues. Germline CDR1 SGHNT, CDR2 YENEEA. CDR3 residues: CASSAGRGTQYF. The DNA for the CDR3 is TGTGCCAGCAGCGCCGGACGGGGAACCCAGTACTTC.

The rearrangement joins TRBV27 to TRBJ1-1, with D unclear. V dropped 0 bases and J dropped 0 bases, with 14 bases sitting between them. The CDR3 loop spans 17 amino acids. Germline V CDR1 and CDR2: MNHEY, SMNVEV (reference sequence). The CDR3 DNA reads as TGTGCCAGCAGTTTATCGCTGCAGGCGTCCTTGAACACTGAAGCTTTCTTT. This encodes CASSLSLQASLNTEAFF.

V gene TRBV2 combines with J gene TRBJ1-5, with D possibly TRBD1 on 6 matching bases. The CDR3 spans 15 residues. The V end was cut by 5 bases, the J end by 5 bases, with 16 bases between. Germline values: CDR1 SNHLY, CDR2 FYNNEI. CDR3 sequence (DNA): TGTGCCAGCAGTCCGGGACAAGGTTTCGATCAGCCCCAGCATTTT. It codes for CASSPGQGFDQPQHF.

This clone was seen a few times. The rearrangement uses TRBV10-3 and TRBJ1-5; maybe TRBD1 (6 bases). CDR3 length equals 13 residues. Looked up from germline, CDR1 is ENHRY and CDR2 is SYGVKD. The CDR3 region has the DNA TGTGCTACCGGGACATCCCAAGATCAGCCCCAGCATTTT. Amino acid sequence: CATGTSQDQPQHF.

This sequence joins TRBV5-1 and TRBJ1-6, with D possibly TRBD1 on 6 matching bases. V was cut by 4 bases and J by 7 bases, with 12 bases left in between. The CDR3 runs to 14 residues. From germline, CDR1 is SGHRS and CDR2 YFSETQ. The CDR3 region is CASSLQGLNSPLHF. CDR3 coding DNA: TGCGCCAGCAGCCTACAGGGTCTCAATTCACCCCTCCACTTT.

The V gene is TRBV7-2, the J gene TRBJ1-5; D is ambiguous. V was cut by 0 bases and J by 6 bases, with 9 bases left in between. Germline lookup yields CDR1 SGHTA and CDR2 FQGNSA. The CDR3 extends over 14 amino acids. This CDR3 reads CASSLADRSQPQHF. For the CDR3, the DNA is TGTGCCAGCAGCTTAGCCGATAGGAGTCAGCCCCAGCATTTT. Filled out from reference TRBV7-2 and TRBJ1-5, the complete variable domain reads GAGVSQSPSNKVTEKGKDVELRCDPISGHTALYWYRQSLGQGLEFLIYFQGNSAPDKSGLPSDRFSAERTGGSVSTLTIQRTQQEDSAVYLCASSLADRSQPQHFGDGTRLSIL.

The chain is built from TRBV28 and TRBJ2-5, with D unresolved. Trimming removed 2 bases from V and 8 bases from J, with 6 bases in between. This CDR3 comprises 11 residues. In germline, CDR1 is MDHEN, CDR2 SYDVKM. CDR3 in DNA: TGTGCCAGCAGTTTAAGCCGTACCCAGTACTTC. It yields the protein CASSLSRTQYF.

This clone was counted between two and nine times. The chain recombines TRBV29-1 with TRBJ1-4; no definite D call. Germline lookup yields CDR1 SQVTM and CDR2 ANQGSEA. CDR3 length: 13 amino acids. Trimming shortened V by 3 bases and J by 3 bases, and 8 bases separated the two germline ends. CDR3 in amino acids: CSVDRGSNEKLFF. The CDR3 DNA follows: TGCAGCGTTGACCGTGGCTCTAATGAAAAACTGTTTTTT. The full variable domain, in which reference TRBV29-1 and TRBJ1-4 provide the parts outside the CDR3, is SAVISQKPSRDICQRGTSLTIQCQVDSQVTMMFWYRQQPGQSLTLIATANQGSEATYESGFVIDKFPISRPNLTFSTLTVSNMSPEDSSIYLCSVDRGSNEKLFFGSGTQLSVL.

This chain joins TRBV3-1 (or the pseudogene TRBV3-2) and TRBJ2-7, with 7 nucleotides matching TRBD1. Germline V gives CDR1 LGHDT, CDR2 YNNKEL (reference sequence). This CDR3 comprises 15 residues. Trimming at V came to 5 bases and at J to 5 bases, leaving 12 bases not matched to a gene. This CDR3 is CASSERGQFFHEQYF. DNA of the CDR3: TGTGCCAGCAGCGAGAGGGGGCAATTCTTCCACGAGCAGTACTTC.

This chain connects TRBV6-2 or TRBV6-3 to TRBJ2-3; 9 bases are a match to TRBD2. V lost 6 bases, J lost 2 bases, and 6 bases stayed unmatched. There are 15 residues in the CDR3. Germline assignment: CDR1 MNHEY and CDR2 SVGEGT. CDR3 loop: CASSQRGADTDTQYF. For the CDR3, the DNA is TGTGCCAGCAGCCAGCGGGGGGCCGACACAGATACGCAGTATTTT.

The chain links TRBV10-1 to TRBJ2-3; 7 bases map to TRBD1. Germline V CDR1 and CDR2: WNHNN, SYGVQD (reference sequence). The CDR3 contains 15 residues. V dropped 4 bases and J dropped 0; count of bases not matched to a gene: 4. The CDR3 region has the DNA TGCGCCAGCAGTGTTGGGACAGCTAGCACAGATACGCAGTATTTT. This translates into CASSVGTASTDTQYF.

This clone was recorded once. V and J are TRBV2 and TRBJ2-7, with TRBD2 identical over 11 bases. V lost 7 bases to trimming and J lost 6 bases; unmatched junction nucleotides: 11. The CDR3 sequence is 15 residues long. From germline, CDR1 is SNHLY and CDR2 FYNNEI. The CDR3 nucleotides read TGTGCCAGCACCCAAATAAGAACTAGCGGGAGCGAGCAGTACTTC. It codes for CASTQIRTSGSEQYF.

The genes are TRBV11-3 and TRBJ2-2; D is possibly TRBD1 (6 bases). Per germline, CDR1 SGHNT and CDR2 YENEEA. V was cut by 4 bases and J by 0 bases, with 18 bases left in between. This CDR3 comprises 18 residues. CDR3 in DNA: TGTGCCAGCAGCTCCCGGGACGGACAGCTCGCGAACACCGGGGAGCTGTTTTTT. Its translation: CASSSRDGQLANTGELFF.